These T cell receptor beta chains were read from a single sample in a study of blood T cell repertoires in COVID-19. The protocol was immunoSEQ multiplex PCR, while the TCRdb copy is restricted to in-frame clones and leaves out a portion. The repertoire holds about 220,000 clones, with 80% to 90% as singletons. Material for sequencing was PBMCs or T cells enriched from blood (not recorded which). All receptors derive from a woman younger than 30 in a cohort exposed to, infected with or recovered from COVID-19 (not recorded which). The CDR3 runs from the conserved cysteine through the conserved F or W. A D gene is named only where the DNA matches it firmly. Part of the rows lack a size; the others show once, few, many or a class for expanded clones.

TRBJ2-4 | TRBV30 | - | once | CAWSGGAKNIQYF | TGTGCCTGGAGCGGAGGGGCCAAAAACATTCAGTACTTC
TRBJ2-7 | TRBV6-1 | - | - | CASSDPGSSYEQYF | TGTGCCAGCAGTGACCCGGGGTCATCCTACGAGCAGTACTTC
TRBJ1-5 | TRBV28 | TRBD1 | - | CASSFRQGAVQPQHF | TGTGCCAGCAGTTTTAGGCAGGGGGCGGTTCAGCCCCAGCATTTT
TRBJ1-5 | TRBV18 | TRBD1 | - | CASSPQGDSRSNQPQHF | TGTGCCAGCTCACCCCAGGGGGACAGCCGAAGCAATCAGCCCCAGCATTTT
TRBJ2-1 | TRBV11-3 | TRBD1 | - | CASSIRDRDEQFF | TGTGCCAGCAGCATCCGGGACAGGGATGAGCAGTTCTTC
TRBJ2-1 | TRBV6-2/TRBV6-3 | - | few | CASSYYGGEQFF | TGTGCCAGCAGTTACTACGGAGGTGAGCAGTTCTTC
TRBJ2-1 | TRBV1 | - | - | CTSSHSVRVSLYNEQFF | TGCACCAGCAGCCATTCTGTCCGGGTGTCTCTCTACAATGAGCAGTTCTTC
TRBJ2-5 | TRBV5-4 | - | - | CASSPNSEETQYF | TGTGCCAGCAGCCCGAACAGTGAAGAGACCCAGTACTTC
TRBJ2-1 | TRBV5-1 | TRBD2 | - | CASTDEAGSSYNEQFF | TGCGCCAGCACCGACGAAGCGGGAAGCTCCTACAATGAGCAGTTCTTC
TRBJ2-3 | TRBV5-1 | - | once | CASSLDPRADTQYF | TGCGCCAGCAGCTTAGACCCGAGGGCAGATACGCAGTATTTT
TRBJ2-3 | TRBV7-6 | TRBD1 | - | CASSFDRGLEDTQYF | TGTGCCAGCAGCTTTGACAGGGGGCTTGAAGATACGCAGTATTTT
TRBJ2-1 | TRBV4-2 | - | - | CASSQESGQSYNEQFF | TGTGCCAGCAGCCAAGAAAGCGGACAGAGTTACAATGAGCAGTTCTTC
TRBJ2-5 | TRBV7-8 | TRBD1 | - | CASRIRQGAETQYF | TGTGCCAGCAGAATCCGACAGGGGGCTGAGACCCAGTACTTC
TRBJ2-1 | TRBV7-2 | - | few | CASSLGTSSYNEQFF | TGTGCCAGCAGCCTCGGGACAAGCTCCTACAATGAGCAGTTCTTC
TRBJ2-7 | TRBV10-1 | TRBD1 | - | CASSVGQGDEQYF | TGCGCCAGCAGTGTTGGACAGGGGGACGAGCAGTACTTC
TRBJ2-1 | TRBV28 | - | once | CASSSDFYNEQFF | TGTGCCAGCAGTTCGGACTTCTACAATGAGCAGTTCTTC
TRBJ2-7 | TRBV7-9 | - | - | CASSLDTAYEQYF | TGTGCCAGCAGCCTGGACACAGCCTACGAGCAGTACTTC
TRBJ2-4 | TRBV5-6 | - | - | CASSLAVDSFKNIQYF | TGTGCCAGCAGCTTGGCCGTGGACAGTTTCAAAAACATTCAGTACTTC
TRBJ2-3 | TRBV28 | - | - | CASTPGFSTDTQYF | TGTGCCAGCACTCCGGGGTTTAGCACAGATACGCAGTATTTT
TRBJ2-1 | TRBV27 | TRBD1 | - | CASSDRAFYNEQFF | TGTGCCAGCTCAGACAGGGCTTTCTACAATGAGCAGTTCTTC
TRBJ2-1 | TRBV27 | TRBD1 | once | CASSTRQGSSYNEQFF | TGTGCCAGCAGCACGAGACAGGGAAGCTCCTACAATGAGCAGTTCTTC
TRBJ2-7 | TRBV10-3 | - | - | CAILQGYEQYF | TGTGCCATACTACAGGGCTACGAGCAGTACTTC
TRBJ2-1 | TRBV5-1 | - | - | CASSLGQGPYNEQFF | TGCGCCAGCAGCTTGGGTCAGGGCCCCTACAATGAGCAGTTCTTC
TRBJ2-2 | TRBV18 | TRBD2 | - | CASSPNLGLAGTGELFF | TGTGCCAGCTCACCAAATCTCGGACTAGCGGGCACCGGGGAGCTGTTTTTT
TRBJ2-2 | TRBV2 | TRBD2 | - | CASRDSGGTYTGELFF | TGTGCCAGCAGGGATAGCGGGGGGACATACACCGGGGAGCTGTTTTTT
TRBJ2-1 | TRBV9 | TRBD2 | - | CASSVEPSGSNEQFF | TGTGCCAGCAGCGTAGAGCCTAGCGGGAGTAATGAGCAGTTCTTC
TRBJ1-2 | TRBV28 | TRBD1 | - | CATITGDYYGYTF | TGTGCCACCATTACAGGGGACTACTATGGCTACACCTTC
TRBJ1-1 | TRBV12-3/TRBV12-4 | - | - | CASMAGGNTEAFF | TGTGCCAGCATGGCGGGGGGGAACACTGAAGCTTTCTTT
TRBJ2-5 | TRBV5-1 | TRBD1 | - | CASSAPGTGYQETQYF | TGCGCCAGCAGCGCTCCCGGGACAGGGTATCAAGAGACCCAGTACTTC
TRBJ2-5 | TRBV11-1 | TRBD1 | - | CASSSTGGVGETQYF | TGTGCCAGCAGCTCAACAGGGGGCGTGGGGGAGACCCAGTACTTC
TRBJ1-1 | TRBV6-5 | TRBD1 | once | CASSSTGQSTEAFF | TGTGCCAGCAGTTCTACGGGACAGAGCACTGAAGCTTTCTTT
TRBJ1-2 | TRBV27 | - | - | CASSPGGRSYGYTF | TGTGCCAGCAGTCCCGGGGGGAGGAGCTATGGCTACACCTTC
TRBJ1-2 | TRBV5-1 | - | once | CASSYETPNYGYTF | TGCGCCAGCAGCTACGAGACACCTAACTATGGCTACACCTTC
TRBJ2-2 | TRBV7-3 | - | - | CASSLVSTGELFF | TGTGCCAGCAGCTTAGTCAGCACCGGGGAGCTGTTTTTT
TRBJ2-1 | TRBV18 | - | - | CASSPRNEQFF | TGTGCCAGCTCACCGAGGAATGAGCAGTTCTTC
TRBJ1-1 | TRBV29-1 | - | - | CSVTEQNTEAFF | TGCAGCGTTACAGAGCAGAACACTGAAGCTTTCTTT
TRBJ2-3 | TRBV6-5 | - | once | CASSYTTQQDTQYF | TGTGCCAGCAGTTACACTACCCAACAAGATACGCAGTATTTT
TRBJ2-4 | TRBV28 | TRBD1 | - | CASSLLQGDKNIQYF | TGTGCCAGCAGTTTGTTACAGGGGGACAAAAACATTCAGTACTTC
TRBJ2-3 | TRBV13 | TRBD2 | few | CASSRSGSGTDTQYF | TGTGCCAGCAGCCGTAGCGGGAGTGGAACAGATACGCAGTATTTT
TRBJ1-6 | TRBV7-2 | - | - | CASSPSGHLSSYNSPLHF | TGTGCCAGCAGCCCATCGGGACACCTAAGCTCCTATAATTCACCCCTCCACTTT
TRBJ1-5 | TRBV5-1 | - | - | CASSRGDPNQPQHF | TGCGCCAGCAGCCGCGGGGACCCCAATCAGCCCCAGCATTTT
TRBJ2-2 | TRBV5-1 | TRBD2 | - | CASSLTPGGNTGELFF | TGCGCCAGCAGCTTGACCCCGGGGGGGAACACCGGGGAGCTGTTTTTT
TRBJ2-7 | TRBV6-5 | TRBD1 | - | CASSSPGQGLHEQYF | TGTGCCAGCAGTTCCCCGGGACAGGGTTTACACGAGCAGTACTTC
TRBJ2-7 | TRBV7-3 | - | - | CASSLIGDYEQYF | TGTGCCAGCAGCTTAATCGGGGACTACGAGCAGTACTTC
TRBJ2-1 | TRBV2 | TRBD2 | - | CASSVPSGGTERVNEQFF | TGTGCCAGCAGTGTTCCTAGCGGGGGCACCGAGCGGGTTAATGAGCAGTTCTTC
TRBJ1-3 | TRBV2 | - | - | CASRTDSSGNTIYF | TGTGCCAGCAGAACCGACAGCTCTGGAAACACCATATATTTT
TRBJ2-5 | TRBV27 | - | - | CASSPSTLQETQYF | TGTGCCAGCAGTCCCTCGACTCTTCAAGAGACCCAGTACTTC
TRBJ1-5 | TRBV5-6 | TRBD1 | - | CASSWGTGDGQPQHF | TGTGCCAGCAGCTGGGGGACAGGTGATGGTCAGCCCCAGCATTTT
TRBJ1-2 | TRBV27 | TRBD1 | - | CASSSTGRNYGYTF | TGTGCCAGCAGTTCGACAGGGAGGAACTATGGCTACACCTTC
TRBJ1-2 | TRBV20-1 | - | - | CSASYEAPVRGYGYTF | TGCAGTGCTAGTTATGAGGCCCCCGTGCGGGGTTACGGCTACACCTTC
TRBJ2-5 | TRBV10-2 | TRBD1 | - | CASSESDRGFVETQYF | TGCGCCAGCAGTGAGTCGGACAGGGGGTTTGTGGAGACCCAGTACTTC
TRBJ1-1 | TRBV15 | - | few | CATSRPLGDTEAFF | TGTGCCACCAGCCGACCTCTAGGGGACACTGAAGCTTTCTTT
TRBJ1-1 | TRBV3-1/TRBV3-2 | - | once | CASSQLRGGTEAFF | TGTGCCAGCAGCCAACTAAGAGGAGGAACTGAAGCTTTCTTT
TRBJ2-7 | TRBV6-1 | TRBD1 | few | CASSESQGARYEQYF | TGTGCCAGCAGTGAATCGCAGGGGGCGCGGTACGAGCAGTACTTC
TRBJ2-2 | TRBV14 | TRBD1 | - | CASSQTGAKYTGELFF | TGTGCCAGCAGCCAAACAGGGGCGAAGTACACCGGGGAGCTGTTTTTT